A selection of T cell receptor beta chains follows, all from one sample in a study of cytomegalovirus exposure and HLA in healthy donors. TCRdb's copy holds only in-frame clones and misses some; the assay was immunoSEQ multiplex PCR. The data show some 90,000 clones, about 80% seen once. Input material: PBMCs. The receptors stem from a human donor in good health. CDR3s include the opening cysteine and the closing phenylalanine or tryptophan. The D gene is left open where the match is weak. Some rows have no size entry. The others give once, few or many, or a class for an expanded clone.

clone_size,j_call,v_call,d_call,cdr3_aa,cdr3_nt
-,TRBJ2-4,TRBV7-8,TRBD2,CASSLVAGVGKNIQYF,TGTGCCAGCAGCCTCGTAGCGGGAGTGGGCAAAAACATTCAGTACTTC
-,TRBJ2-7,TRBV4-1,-,CASSPPDGSSYEQYF,TGCGCCAGCAGCCCCCCGGACGGGAGCTCCTACGAGCAGTACTTC
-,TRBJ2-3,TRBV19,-,CASSIDQGTTYTDTQYF,TGTGCCAGTAGTATAGATCAGGGGACTACCTACACAGATACGCAGTATTTT
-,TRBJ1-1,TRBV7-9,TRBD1,CASSSPDRTRTEAFF,TGTGCCAGCAGCTCCCCGGACAGGACCCGCACTGAAGCTTTCTTT
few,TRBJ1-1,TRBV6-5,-,CASSYLAGTEAFF,TGTGCCAGCAGTTACCTTGCAGGGACTGAAGCTTTCTTT
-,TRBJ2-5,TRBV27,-,CASSSQGIGTQYF,TGTGCCAGCAGTTCCCAGGGGATTGGGACCCAGTACTTC
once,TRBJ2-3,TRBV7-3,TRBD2,CASSLTAGAVDTQYF,TGTGCCAGCAGCTTAACGGCGGGAGCGGTAGATACGCAGTATTTT
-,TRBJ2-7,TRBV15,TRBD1,CATSRDRIKGGYHEQYF,TGTGCCACCAGCAGAGATCGGATAAAAGGGGGCTACCACGAGCAGTACTTC
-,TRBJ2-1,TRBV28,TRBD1,CASTFASGQGAKGEQFF,TGTGCCAGCACCTTCGCCTCGGGACAGGGGGCCAAGGGTGAGCAGTTCTTC
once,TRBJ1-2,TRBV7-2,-,CASSPDGGAYGYTF,TGTGCCAGCAGCCCAGACGGAGGGGCCTATGGCTACACCTTC
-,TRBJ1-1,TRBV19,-,CASTGQTPSYTEAFF,TGTGCCAGTACTGGACAAACCCCCTCGTACACTGAAGCTTTCTTT
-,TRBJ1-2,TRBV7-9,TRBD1,CASSLAGAGGALDGYTF,TGTGCCAGCAGCTTAGCAGGGGCAGGGGGCGCTCTGGATGGCTACACCTTC
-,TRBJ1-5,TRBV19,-,CASSTWTVNQPQHF,TGTGCCAGTAGTACATGGACAGTCAATCAGCCCCAGCATTTT
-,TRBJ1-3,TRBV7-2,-,CASSLFHAGSGGNTIYF,TGTGCCAGCAGCTTATTTCATGCGGGTTCGGGTGGAAACACCATATATTTT
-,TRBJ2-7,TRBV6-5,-,CASSFGGGFYEQYF,TGTGCCAGCAGTTTCGGCGGGGGCTTCTACGAGCAGTACTTC
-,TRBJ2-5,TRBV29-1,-,CSVELADSGDQETQYF,TGCAGCGTTGAGCTAGCCGACTCAGGGGACCAAGAGACCCAGTACTTC
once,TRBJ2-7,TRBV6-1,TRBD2,CASSIRTSGSYEQYF,TGTGCCAGCAGTATTCGGACTAGCGGCTCCTACGAGCAGTACTTC
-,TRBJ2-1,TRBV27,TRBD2,CASSLSSGGSGDNEQFF,TGTGCCAGCAGTTTATCATCCGGTGGTAGCGGGGATAATGAGCAGTTCTTC
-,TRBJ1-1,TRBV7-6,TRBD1,CASSLVQGVNTEAFF,TGTGCCAGCAGCTTAGTTCAGGGGGTGAACACTGAAGCTTTCTTT
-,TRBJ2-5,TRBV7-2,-,CASGETQYF,TGTGCCAGCGGCGAGACCCAGTACTTC
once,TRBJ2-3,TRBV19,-,CASSMGLRSQDTQYF,TGTGCCAGTAGTATGGGCCTTCGCAGCCAAGATACGCAGTATTTT
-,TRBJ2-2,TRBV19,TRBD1,CATGQGTGELFF,TGTGCCACCGGACAGGGTACCGGGGAGCTGTTTTTT
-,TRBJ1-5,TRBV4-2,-,CASSHGEGQPQHF,TGTGCCAGCAGCCACGGGGAGGGGCAGCCCCAGCATTTT
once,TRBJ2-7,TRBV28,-,CASSLYTGRGPSYEQYF,TGTGCCAGCAGTTTATATACAGGGAGGGGACCCTCCTACGAGCAGTACTTC
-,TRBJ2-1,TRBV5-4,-,CASSDHRDYNEQFF,TGTGCCAGCAGCGATCACCGGGACTACAATGAGCAGTTCTTC
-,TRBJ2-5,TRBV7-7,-,CASSFAGQQETQYF,TGTGCCAGCAGCTTCGCGGGACAGCAAGAGACCCAGTACTTC
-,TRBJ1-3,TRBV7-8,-,CASSFSGASSGNTIYF,TGTGCCAGCAGCTTTAGTGGGGCCTCCTCTGGAAACACCATATATTTT
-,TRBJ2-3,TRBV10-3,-,CAIRGDTDTQYF,TGTGCCATCAGGGGCGATACAGATACGCAGTATTTT
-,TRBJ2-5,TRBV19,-,CASSRAIEETQYF,TGTGCCAGTAGTAGGGCGATTGAGGAGACCCAGTACTTC
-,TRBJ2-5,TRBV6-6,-,CASSYSQGKTQYF,TGTGCCAGCAGTTACTCACAGGGAAAGACCCAGTACTTC
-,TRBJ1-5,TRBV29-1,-,CSVGSGTANQPQHF,TGCAGCGTTGGATCGGGAACGGCGAATCAGCCCCAGCATTTT
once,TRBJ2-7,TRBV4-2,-,CASGGGAYEQYF,TGTGCCAGCGGGGGCGGAGCCTACGAGCAGTACTTC
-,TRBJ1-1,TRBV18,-,CASSPFKAGQNTEAFF,TGTGCCAGCTCACCATTTAAGGCAGGTCAGAACACTGAAGCTTTCTTT
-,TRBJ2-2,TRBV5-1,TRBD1,CASSHRGQGGSGELFF,TGCGCCAGCAGCCACCGTGGACAGGGAGGATCCGGGGAGCTGTTTTTT
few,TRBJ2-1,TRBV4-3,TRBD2,CASSQDFGGSYNEQFF,TGCGCCAGCAGCCAAGATTTCGGCGGGAGCTACAATGAGCAGTTCTTC
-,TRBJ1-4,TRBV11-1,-,CASNSWGREKLFF,TGTGCCAGCAACTCCTGGGGCAGAGAAAAACTGTTTTTT
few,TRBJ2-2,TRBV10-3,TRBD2,CAIRGTSGRGTGELFF,TGTGCCATCAGGGGGACTAGCGGGAGAGGGACCGGGGAGCTGTTTTTT
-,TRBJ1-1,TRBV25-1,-,CASSEWEGPQAFF,TGTGCCAGCAGTGAATGGGAGGGCCCGCAAGCTTTCTTT
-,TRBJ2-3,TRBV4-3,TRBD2,CASSQDNGGRLRDTQYF,TGCGCCAGCAGCCAAGATAACGGGGGGAGACTACGAGATACGCAGTATTTT
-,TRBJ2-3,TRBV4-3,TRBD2,CASSQEFAAGVGDTQYF,TGCGCCAGCAGCCAGGAATTCGCAGCGGGGGTGGGAGATACGCAGTATTTT
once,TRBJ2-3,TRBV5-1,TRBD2,CASSSYGTSGGFTDTQYF,TGCGCCAGCAGCTCATACGGGACTAGCGGGGGGTTCACAGATACGCAGTATTTT
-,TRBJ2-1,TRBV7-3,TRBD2,CASAPDLAGAAYNEQFF,TGTGCCAGCGCCCCAGATCTAGCGGGGGCCGCCTACAATGAGCAGTTCTTC
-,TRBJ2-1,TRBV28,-,CASSLSSNEQFF,TGTGCCAGCAGTTTAAGTAGCAATGAGCAGTTCTTC
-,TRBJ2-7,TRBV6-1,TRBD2,CASSEGLAGWGSYEQYF,TGTGCCAGCAGTGAAGGACTAGCGGGCTGGGGGTCCTACGAGCAGTACTTC